The 5 T cell receptor beta chains reported below all come from one sample, sequenced in a study of T-cell reconstitution after alpha-beta-depleted transplantation in children. Preparation of the TCRbeta library involved a method that used unique molecular identifiers. TCRdb re-analysed the PCR reads in MiXCR, keeping a single row per CDR3 protein. The table has about 830,000 distinct CDR3 sequences, 16% seen once; the top ten hold approximately 5%. The sample here was PBMCs, mostly from graft donor cells, taken 360 days after TCRalphabeta/CD19-depleted stem cell transplant. Source of these receptors: a male patient under 18 who had a stem cell transplant for acute lymphoblastic leukemia, so the T cells may come from the graft donor.

The V and J genes are TRBV24-1 and TRBJ2-3; TRBD1 or TRBD2 may be the D gene (6 bases each). The ends were cut back, 7 bases at V and 3 bases at J, with 7 bases in the middle. The CDR3 contains 12 residues. Germline CDR1 reads KGHDR; CDR2 reads SFDVKD. The CDR3 DNA sequence: TGTGCCACCAGAGGGGGGACAGATACGCAGTATTTT. Its translation: CATRGGTDTQYF.

This clonotype was picked up a small number of times. V usage is TRBV4-1 and J usage is TRBJ2-5; D gene ambiguous. CDR3 size: 15 residues. V dropped 4 bases and J dropped 4 bases, with 16 bases sitting between them. Germline V gene data show CDR1 as MGHRA and CDR2 as YSYEKL. CDR3 bases: TGCGCCAGCAGCCTGATTGGTCTTTCCCCAGAGACCCAGTACTTC. This codes for CASSLIGLSPETQYF.

This clonotype appeared a few times. The chain joins TRBV19 to TRBJ1-5; no clear D gene. The CDR3 runs to 14 residues. V was cut by 5 bases and J by 2 bases, with 10 bases left in between. Looked up from germline, CDR1 is LNHDA and CDR2 is SQIVND (reference sequence). In DNA form, the CDR3 reads TGTGCCAGTAGTCATGACGCGGGCAATCAGCCCCAGCATTTT. It codes for CASSHDAGNQPQHF.

V and J are TRBV5-1 and TRBJ2-5; no definite D call. Germline V lookup: CDR1 SGHRS, CDR2 YFSETQ. The CDR3 loop spans 14 amino acids. Deletions cut 5 bases from V and 1 base from J, with 12 bases between. The CDR3 nucleotides read TGCGCCAGCAGTTGGTACAGACGCCAAGAGACCCAGTACTTC. It is translated as CASSWYRRQETQYF.

The V gene is TRBV29-1, the J gene TRBJ2-1; TRBD2 is a possible D gene (6 bases). Trimming removed 4 bases from V and 4 bases from J, with 17 bases in between. CDR3 length: 15 residues. The V gene's germline CDR1 is SQVTM and CDR2 ANQGSEA. The CDR3 spells CSVVHYGGPYNEQFF. The CDR3 DNA sequence: TGCAGCGTTGTCCACTATGGAGGGCCATACAATGAGCAGTTCTTC.